A single sample is the source of the 19 T cell receptor beta chains below, sequenced in a study of human T cells and chemical hapten exposure. Time point indicated: patch test 3, about 24 weeks after DPC sensitization. Treatment described: therapeutic diphenylcyclopropenone sensitization with weekly scalp DPC. MiXCR, run by TCRdb on the RACE reads, gives a single entry per CDR3 protein. The sample yields 80,000 to 100,000 distinct CDR3 sequences, about 10% seen once. Sequencing used whole blood, obtained in connection with sensitization to the hapten diphenylcyclopropenone (DPC). These TCRs come from a woman in her 50s with alopecia areata. Some clones in this sample may be carry-over from other donors' samples.

This clonotype was counted only a few times. The rearrangement uses TRBV29-1 and TRBJ2-7; TRBD2 might be the D (6 bases). The CDR3 contains 15 residues. In germline, CDR1 is SQVTM, CDR2 ANQGSEA. With 1 base removed from V and 2 bases from J, the gap between germline ends came to 15 bases. The CDR3 spells CSVEGGSGNTYEQYF. Written as DNA, the CDR3 is TGCAGCGTTGAAGGGGGTAGCGGAAATACCTACGAGCAGTACTTC.

This clonotype showed up just a few times. For the CDR3, the DNA is TGTGCCAGCAGCTTAGCTGGGGGAGCGGGGCAGTTCTTC. Encoded protein: CASSLAGGAGQFF. J is TRBJ2-1 and V is TRBV7-2, with D possibly matching TRBD2 (6 bases). The V end lost 0 bases, the J end lost 12 bases, and 12 bases lay between the germline ends. Germline CDR1 reads SGHTA; CDR2 reads FQGNSA. The CDR3 consists of 13 residues.

A note on this clonotype: It may be a read error: a sequence one base away is much more abundant. V usage is TRBV28 and J usage is TRBJ1-6; 12 bases are a match to TRBD1. The CDR3 is made up of 15 amino acids. Germline V gene sequence: CDR1 MDHEN, CDR2 SYDVKM. CDR3 nucleotide sequence: TGTGCCAGCGGGGGACAGGGGGCGATTAATTCACCCCACCACTTT. Its translation is CASGGQGAINSPHHF.

This clonotype was recorded a few times. J is TRBJ2-3 and V is TRBV28; D is perhaps TRBD2 (5 bases). Germline V CDR1 and CDR2: MDHEN, SYDVKM. This CDR3 spans 12 amino acids. Trimming removed 7 bases from V and 2 bases from J, with 7 bases in between. The CDR3, as DNA: TGTGCCAGCACAGGACTCACAGATACGCAGTATTTT. Translation: CASTGLTDTQYF. The full variable domain, with the rest looked up from reference TRBV28 and TRBJ2-3, is DVKVTQSSRYLVKRTGEKVFLECVQDMDHENMFWYRQDPGLGLRLIYFSYDVKMKEKGDIPEGYSVSREKKERFSLILESASTNQTSMYLCASTGLTDTQYFGPGTRLTVL.

With respect to this clonotype: The junction departs from germline at one end; a sequencing error may be responsible. The chain couples TRBV28 to TRBJ1-2; 7 positions match TRBD1. Germline CDR1 and CDR2: MDHEN and SYDVKM. The CDR3 is 15 amino acids. This chain's CDR3 is CASTLGGGRNYGYTF. The CDR3 DNA reads as TGTGCCAGCACTTTAGGAGGGGGCAGGAACTATGGCTACACCTTC.

J is TRBJ1-5 and V is TRBV6-2 or TRBV6-3; D is perhaps TRBD1 (5 bases). With 2 bases removed from V and 4 bases from J, the gap between germline ends came to 9 bases. Germline V gene data show CDR1 as MNHEY and CDR2 as SVGEGT. This CDR3 comprises 14 residues. The CDR3: CASSYDRPNQPQHF. The CDR3 DNA follows: TGTGCCAGCAGTTACGACAGACCGAATCAGCCCCAGCATTTT.

The genes are TRBV3-1 and TRBJ1-6; the D gene is possibly TRBD1 (6 bases). The CDR3 has 17 residues. Trimming cost V 4 bases and J 5 bases, with 18 bases left between them. Germline CDR1 and CDR2: LGHDT and YNNKEL (reference sequence). The CDR3 DNA reads TGTGCCAGCAGCCGACCCAAAACAGGGTCCGATAATTCACCCCTCCACTTT. This codes for CASSRPKTGSDNSPLHF.

Notes on this clonotype: Germline and junction disagree at one end, which may indicate a read error. CDR3 amino acids: CTSSSQRTGGFEQYF. The CDR3 nucleotides are TGTACCAGCAGCTCTCAGAGGACAGGGGGCTTCGAGCAGTACTTC. The rearrangement uses TRBV27 and TRBJ2-7; TRBD1 matches 11 bases. There are 15 residues in the CDR3. Germline V gene sequence: CDR1 MNHEY, CDR2 SMNVEV (reference sequence).

This clonotype came up many times. This chain links TRBV20-1 with TRBJ2-7, with 11 bases aligning to TRBD2. Germline V gene data show CDR1 as DFQATT and CDR2 as SNEGSKA (reference sequence). V shed 5 bases and J 4 bases; nucleotides not matched to a gene: 7. The CDR3 is 14 amino acids. The CDR3: CSARLAGGSYEQYF. In DNA, the CDR3 is TGCAGTGCTCGGCTAGCGGGAGGTTCATACGAGCAGTACTTC.

Of note for this clonotype: Mismatch with germline at one junction end may stem from a read error. The gene calls are TRBV29-1 and TRBJ1-1, with D maybe TRBD1 (5 bases). The CDR3 runs to 11 residues. CDR1 SQVTM and CDR2 ANQGSEA come from the germline V gene. The CDR3 region is CSVGDLTEASF. CDR3 DNA sequence: TGCAGCGTTGGGGACCTCACTGAAGCTTCCTTT.

The table lists this clonotype with many counts. The chain is built from TRBV5-1 and TRBJ2-7; a weak D match, TRBD1 (6 bases). In germline, CDR1 is SGHRS, CDR2 YFSETQ. Trimming removed 4 bases from V and 1 base from J, with 15 bases in between. The CDR3 has 15 amino acids. Written as DNA, the CDR3 is TGCGCCAGCAGCCCGCTGGACAGTCCTTCCTACGAGCAGTACTTC. Translation gives CASSPLDSPSYEQYF.

This rearrangement joins TRBV15 to TRBJ1-2; D remains ambiguous. Germline V lookup: CDR1 LNHNV, CDR2 YYDKDF (reference sequence). V was clipped by 1 base and J by 8 bases, with 11 bases between them. The CDR3 is made up of 13 amino acids. The CDR3: CATSRGGQTGYTF. Here the CDR3 DNA reads TGTGCCACCAGCAGAGGTGGGCAGACGGGCTACACCTTC.

The chain employs TRBV5-1 and TRBJ1-6; 7 nucleotides match TRBD1. The CDR3 sequence is 15 residues long. Germline lookup yields CDR1 SGHRS and CDR2 YFSETQ. V was clipped by 1 base and J by 8 bases; unmatched bases: 6. The CDR3, as DNA: TGCGCCAGCAGCTTGAGGACAGGAACAGATTCACCCCTCCACTTT. It is translated as CASSLRTGTDSPLHF.

This clonotype appeared many times. The rearrangement links TRBV7-8 to TRBJ2-2; TRBD2 aligns across 14 bases. Germline lookup yields CDR1 SGHVS and CDR2 FQNEAQ. The ends lost 5 bases at V and 3 bases at J; junction bases unmatched: 5. This CDR3 has 17 amino acids. This CDR3 reads CASSRGTSGGYTGELFF. For the CDR3, the DNA is TGTGCCAGCAGCAGAGGGACTAGCGGGGGATACACCGGGGAGCTGTTTTTT.

The chain couples TRBV5-6 to TRBJ2-7; D is possibly TRBD1 or TRBD2 (5 bases each). V was clipped by 0 bases and J by 5 bases, with 15 bases between them. Germline CDR1 is SGHDT and CDR2 is YYEEEE. CDR3 length equals 15 residues. This chain's CDR3 is CASSLDTGPMDEQYF. The DNA of the CDR3 is TGTGCCAGCAGCTTGGATACGGGGCCGATGGACGAGCAGTACTTC.

This clonotype appeared a few times. V gene TRBV29-1 combines with J gene TRBJ2-4, with D tentatively TRBD1 (5 bases). Germline CDR1 reads SQVTM; CDR2 reads ANQGSEA. The V gene lost 3 bases and the J gene lost 9 bases, with 12 bases spanning the gap. The CDR3 extends over 12 amino acids. CDR3 in DNA: TGCAGCGTTGAGGGGCGCGGCGGCATTCAGTACTTC. This sequence encodes CSVEGRGGIQYF.

In its sample, this clonotype was seen many times. The rearrangement links TRBV5-1 to TRBJ2-6, with D hard to call. V gave up 3 bases and J gave up 4 bases, with 8 bases separating them. In germline, CDR1 is SGHRS, CDR2 YFSETQ. CDR3 length: 14 amino acids. The CDR3 sequence: CASSSSLGANVLTF. CDR3 bases: TGCGCCAGCAGCTCGTCTCTCGGGGCCAACGTCCTGACTTTC.

This clonotype showed up many times. The V call is TRBV11-2, the J call TRBJ2-6, with D unclear. CDR1 and CDR2 from the germline V gene are SGHAT and FQNNGV. CDR3 length: 15 amino acids. Trimming cost V 7 bases and J 1 base, with 11 bases left between them. CDR3 sequence: CASTHMVSGANVLTF. CDR3 sequence (DNA): TGTGCCAGCACGCACATGGTTTCTGGGGCCAACGTCCTGACTTTC.

The rearrangement links TRBV20-1 to TRBJ1-2, with D unclear. V shed 5 bases and J shed 4 bases, with 23 bases lying between them. The CDR3 totals 16 residues. Germline V gene lookup returns CDR1 DFQATT and CDR2 SNEGSKA (reference sequence). CDR3 coding DNA: TGCAGTGCTCCCCCGGAGGGCCGCCCGATAGGCTATGGCTACACCTTC. As protein: CSAPPEGRPIGYGYTF.